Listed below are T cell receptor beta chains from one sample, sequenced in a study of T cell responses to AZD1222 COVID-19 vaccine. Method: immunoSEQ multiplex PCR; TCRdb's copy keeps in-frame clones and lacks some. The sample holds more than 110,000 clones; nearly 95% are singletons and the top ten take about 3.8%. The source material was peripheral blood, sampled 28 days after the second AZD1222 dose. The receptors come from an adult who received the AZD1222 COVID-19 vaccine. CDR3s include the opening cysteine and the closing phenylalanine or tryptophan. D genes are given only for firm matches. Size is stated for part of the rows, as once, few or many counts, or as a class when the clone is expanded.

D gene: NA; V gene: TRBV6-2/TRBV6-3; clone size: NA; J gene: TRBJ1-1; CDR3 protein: CASSFRLATLNTEAFF; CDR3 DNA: TGTGCCAGCAGTTTTCGTTTGGCAACCCTGAACACTGAAGCTTTCTTT
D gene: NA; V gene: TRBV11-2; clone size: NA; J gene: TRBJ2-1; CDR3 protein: CASSLWEEQFF; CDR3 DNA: TGTGCCAGCAGCTTATGGGAGGAGCAGTTCTTC
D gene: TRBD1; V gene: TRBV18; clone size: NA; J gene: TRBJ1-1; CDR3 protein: CASSPPGQGYTEAFF; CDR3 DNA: TGTGCCAGCTCACCCCCGGGACAGGGGTACACTGAAGCTTTCTTT
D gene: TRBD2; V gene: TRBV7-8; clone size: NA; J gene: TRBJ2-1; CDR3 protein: CATTGGLAYNEQFF; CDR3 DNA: TGTGCCACCACGGGGGGACTAGCCTACAATGAGCAGTTCTTC
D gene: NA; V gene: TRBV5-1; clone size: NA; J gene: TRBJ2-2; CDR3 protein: CATPSWTPPGELFF; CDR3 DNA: TGCGCCACCCCCTCCTGGACCCCCCCCGGGGAGCTGTTTTTT
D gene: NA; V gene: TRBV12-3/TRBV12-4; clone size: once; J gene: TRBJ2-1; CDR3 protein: CASSLGGDEQFF; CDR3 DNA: TGTGCCAGCAGTTTGGGGGGAGATGAGCAGTTCTTC
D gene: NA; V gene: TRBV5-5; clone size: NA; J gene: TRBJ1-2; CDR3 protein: CASSLAEGRLANYGYTF; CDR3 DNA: TGTGCCAGCAGCTTGGCGGAGGGCCGGCTAGCTAACTATGGCTACACCTTC
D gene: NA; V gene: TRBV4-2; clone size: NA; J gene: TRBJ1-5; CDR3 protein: CASSQDGAQPQHF; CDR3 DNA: TGTGCCAGCAGCCAAGATGGGGCTCAGCCCCAGCATTTT
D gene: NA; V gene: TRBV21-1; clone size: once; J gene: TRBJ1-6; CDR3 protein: CASSRGLDVGEGSPLHF; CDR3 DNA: NA
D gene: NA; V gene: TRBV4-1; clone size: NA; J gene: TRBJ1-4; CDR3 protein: CASSQAGTGGEKLFF; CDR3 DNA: TGCGCCAGCAGCCAAGCCGGGACGGGAGGGGAAAAACTGTTTTTT
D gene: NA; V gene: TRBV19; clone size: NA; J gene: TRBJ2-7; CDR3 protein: CASSISQGGYYEQYF; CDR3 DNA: TGTGCCAGTAGTATCTCCCAGGGTGGCTACTACGAGCAGTACTTC
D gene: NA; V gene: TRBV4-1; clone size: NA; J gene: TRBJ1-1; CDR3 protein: CASSQDHTEAFF; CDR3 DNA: TGCGCCAGCAGCCAAGATCACACTGAAGCTTTCTTT
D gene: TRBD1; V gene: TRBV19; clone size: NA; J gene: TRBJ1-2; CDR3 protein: CASSIVTGGGSGYTF; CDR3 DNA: TGTGCCAGTAGTATCGTGACAGGGGGTGGGAGCGGCTACACCTTC
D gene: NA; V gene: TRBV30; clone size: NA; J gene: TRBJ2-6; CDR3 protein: CAWTVGGLGTNVLTF; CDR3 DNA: TGTGCCTGGACCGTAGGGGGACTTGGGACCAACGTCCTGACTTTC
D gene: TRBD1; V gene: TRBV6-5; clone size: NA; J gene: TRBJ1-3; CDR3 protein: CASPSQGGAGNTIYF; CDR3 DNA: TGTGCCAGCCCATCACAGGGGGGGGCTGGAAACACCATATATTTT
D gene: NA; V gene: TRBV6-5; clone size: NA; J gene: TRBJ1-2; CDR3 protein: CASSYSGGYGYTF; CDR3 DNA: TGTGCCAGCAGTTACTCTGGAGGTTATGGCTACACCTTC
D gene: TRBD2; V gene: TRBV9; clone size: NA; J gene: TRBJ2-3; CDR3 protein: CASSVTSGRTDTQYF; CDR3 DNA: TGTGCCAGCAGCGTAACTAGCGGGAGAACAGATACGCAGTATTTT
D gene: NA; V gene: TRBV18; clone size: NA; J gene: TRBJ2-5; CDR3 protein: CASSPGQKETQYF; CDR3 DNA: TGTGCCAGCTCACCGGGACAAAAAGAGACCCAGTACTTC
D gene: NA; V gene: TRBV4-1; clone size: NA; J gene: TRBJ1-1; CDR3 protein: CASSQEQGRTEAFF; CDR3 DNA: TGCGCCAGCAGCCAGGAACAGGGTCGCACTGAAGCTTTCTTT
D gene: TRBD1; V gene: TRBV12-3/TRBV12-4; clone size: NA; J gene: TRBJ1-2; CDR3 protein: CASSFQDRAHTF; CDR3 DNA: TGTGCCAGCAGTTTTCAGGACAGGGCCCACACCTTC
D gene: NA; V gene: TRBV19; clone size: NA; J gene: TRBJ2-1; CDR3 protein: CASSITDYNEQFF; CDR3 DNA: TGTGCCAGTAGTATTACAGATTACAATGAGCAGTTCTTC
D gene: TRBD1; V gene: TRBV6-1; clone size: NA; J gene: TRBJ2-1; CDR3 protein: CASSETGGRQFF; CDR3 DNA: TGTGCCAGCAGTGAAACAGGGGGTCGGCAGTTCTTC
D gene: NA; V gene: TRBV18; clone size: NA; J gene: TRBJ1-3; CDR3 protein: CASSPSTGKSSGNTIYF; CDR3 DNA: TGTGCCAGCTCACCTTCAACAGGAAAGAGCTCTGGAAACACCATATATTTT
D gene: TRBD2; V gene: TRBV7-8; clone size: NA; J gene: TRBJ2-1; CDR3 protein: CASSLGLADYNEQFF; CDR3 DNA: TGTGCCAGCAGCCTGGGACTAGCGGACTACAATGAGCAGTTCTTC
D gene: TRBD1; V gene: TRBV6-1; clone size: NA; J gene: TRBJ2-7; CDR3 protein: CASSEAWDRDYEQYF; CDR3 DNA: TGTGCCAGCAGTGAAGCGTGGGACAGGGACTACGAGCAGTACTTC
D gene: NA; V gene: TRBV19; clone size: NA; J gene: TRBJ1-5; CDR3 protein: CASRGRYSNQPQHF; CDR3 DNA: TGTGCCAGTAGGGGACGGTATAGCAATCAGCCCCAGCATTTT
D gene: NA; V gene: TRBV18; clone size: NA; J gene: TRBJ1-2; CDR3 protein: CASSPTGLRGYTF; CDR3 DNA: TGTGCCAGCTCACCTACAGGACTCCGCGGCTACACCTTC
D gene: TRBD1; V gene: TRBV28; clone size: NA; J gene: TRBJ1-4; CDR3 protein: CASSRSGTGDDEKLFF; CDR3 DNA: TGTGCCAGCAGTCGGAGCGGGACAGGGGATGATGAAAAACTGTTTTTT
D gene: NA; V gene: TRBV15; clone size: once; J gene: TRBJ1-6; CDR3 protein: CATSPQRVSYNSPLHF; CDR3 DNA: TGTGCCACCAGCCCTCAGAGAGTGTCCTATAATTCACCCCTCCACTTT
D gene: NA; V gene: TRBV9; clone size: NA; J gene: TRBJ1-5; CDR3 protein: CASSVGGGSAQPQHF; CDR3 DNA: TGTGCCAGCAGCGTAGGGGGTGGGTCGGCTCAGCCCCAGCATTTT
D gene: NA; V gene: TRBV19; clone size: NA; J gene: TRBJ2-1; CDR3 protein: CASSRGGWGDNEQFF; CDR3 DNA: TGTGCCAGTAGTAGAGGGGGCTGGGGGGACAATGAGCAGTTCTTC
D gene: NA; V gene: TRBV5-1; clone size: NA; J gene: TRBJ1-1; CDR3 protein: CASTRSGQNTEAFF; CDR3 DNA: TGCGCCAGCACGCGTTCGGGCCAAAACACTGAAGCTTTCTTT
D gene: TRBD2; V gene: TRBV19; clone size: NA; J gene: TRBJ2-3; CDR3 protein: CASSIAGLAGALDTQYF; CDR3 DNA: TGTGCCAGTAGTATAGCGGGACTAGCGGGAGCCCTAGATACGCAGTATTTT
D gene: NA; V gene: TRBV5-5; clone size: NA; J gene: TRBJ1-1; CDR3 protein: CASTLLRGAEAFF; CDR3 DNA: TGTGCCAGCACCCTTCTCCGCGGGGCTGAAGCTTTCTTT
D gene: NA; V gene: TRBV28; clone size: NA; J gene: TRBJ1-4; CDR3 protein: CASSAGTAQGEKLFF; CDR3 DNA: TGTGCCAGCAGTGCCGGGACGGCCCAAGGGGAAAAACTGTTTTTT
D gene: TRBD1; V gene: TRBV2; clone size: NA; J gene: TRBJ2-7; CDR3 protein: CATKLETGPYEQYF; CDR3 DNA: TGTGCCACCAAACTTGAGACAGGGCCCTACGAGCAGTACTTC
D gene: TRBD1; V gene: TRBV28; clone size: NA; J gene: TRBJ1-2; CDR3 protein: CASSSVPGQGTYGYTF; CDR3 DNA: TGTGCCAGCAGTTCAGTCCCGGGACAGGGAACCTATGGCTACACCTTC
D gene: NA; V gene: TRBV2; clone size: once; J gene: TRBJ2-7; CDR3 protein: CASSDQGTRISYEQYF; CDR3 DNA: TGTGCCAGCAGTGACCAGGGGACACGTATTTCCTACGAGCAGTACTTC
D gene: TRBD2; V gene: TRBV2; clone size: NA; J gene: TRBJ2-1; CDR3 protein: CASKVESSGNNEQFF; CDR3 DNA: TGTGCCAGCAAAGTGGAATCTAGCGGTAACAATGAGCAGTTCTTC
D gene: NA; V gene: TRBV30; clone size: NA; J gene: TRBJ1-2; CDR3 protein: CAWSSTFEYGYTF; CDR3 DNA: TGTGCCTGGAGTTCGACATTCGAGTATGGCTACACCTTC
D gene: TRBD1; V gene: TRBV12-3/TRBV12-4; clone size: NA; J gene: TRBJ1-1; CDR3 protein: CASSSGTGEAFF; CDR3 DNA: TGTGCCAGCAGTTCCGGGACAGGGGAAGCTTTCTTT
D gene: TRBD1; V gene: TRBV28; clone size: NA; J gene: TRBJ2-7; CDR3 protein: CASSLFTGQGNYEQYF; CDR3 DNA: TGTGCCAGCAGTTTATTCACAGGACAGGGGAACTACGAGCAGTACTTC
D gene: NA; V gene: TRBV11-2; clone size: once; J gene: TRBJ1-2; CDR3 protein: CASGLLGGENGGYTF; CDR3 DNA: TGTGCCAGCGGACTTTTAGGGGGGGAGAACGGTGGCTACACCTTC
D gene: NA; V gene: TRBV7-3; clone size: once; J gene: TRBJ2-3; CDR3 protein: CASSPRSGRDTQYF; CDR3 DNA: TGTGCCAGCAGCCCAAGAAGTGGTCGGGATACGCAGTATTTT
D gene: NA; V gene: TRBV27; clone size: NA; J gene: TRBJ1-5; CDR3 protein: CASSSLPPGLQPQHF; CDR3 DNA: TGTGCCAGCAGCTCTCTTCCGCCAGGCCTCCAGCCCCAGCATTTT
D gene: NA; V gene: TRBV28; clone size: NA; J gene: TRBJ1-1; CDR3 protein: CASSPQGPEAFF; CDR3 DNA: TGTGCCAGCAGTCCCCAGGGCCCTGAAGCTTTCTTT